The present TCR beta chain was sequenced within a study of naive and memory T cell subsets. Comments on this clonotype: Its antigen is still unknown. With a much larger clone just one base away, this may be a read error.

Both TRBC1 and TRBC2 were covered by a beta constant-region primer of two equimolar oligonucleotides. A 12-nucleotide UMI and the SP2 primer were added to the cDNA 3' end by oligonucleotide ligation. TCRdb redid the calling of the UMI-ligation and nested PCR reads with MiXCR, one entry per CDR3 protein. The sample includes 65,000 to 85,000 distinct CDR3 sequences, around 13% seen only once; the top ten take 0.75% to 0.95%. Study conclusions and caveats: The power law exponent of TCR abundance differed between naive and memory cells. Over 85% of naive TCR sequences appeared only once, unlike memory subsets.

CDR3 size: 14 residues. This TCR was sampled from a human donor in good health. The rearrangement links TRBV12-3 or TRBV12-4 to TRBJ2-3; 7 bases agree with TRBD2. The specimen sequenced was central memory CD4+ T cells from blood. The CDR3 spells CAGGGEGTTDTRYF. Here the CDR3 DNA reads TGTGCCGGGGGAGGGGAGGGAACAACAGATACGCGGTATTTT.